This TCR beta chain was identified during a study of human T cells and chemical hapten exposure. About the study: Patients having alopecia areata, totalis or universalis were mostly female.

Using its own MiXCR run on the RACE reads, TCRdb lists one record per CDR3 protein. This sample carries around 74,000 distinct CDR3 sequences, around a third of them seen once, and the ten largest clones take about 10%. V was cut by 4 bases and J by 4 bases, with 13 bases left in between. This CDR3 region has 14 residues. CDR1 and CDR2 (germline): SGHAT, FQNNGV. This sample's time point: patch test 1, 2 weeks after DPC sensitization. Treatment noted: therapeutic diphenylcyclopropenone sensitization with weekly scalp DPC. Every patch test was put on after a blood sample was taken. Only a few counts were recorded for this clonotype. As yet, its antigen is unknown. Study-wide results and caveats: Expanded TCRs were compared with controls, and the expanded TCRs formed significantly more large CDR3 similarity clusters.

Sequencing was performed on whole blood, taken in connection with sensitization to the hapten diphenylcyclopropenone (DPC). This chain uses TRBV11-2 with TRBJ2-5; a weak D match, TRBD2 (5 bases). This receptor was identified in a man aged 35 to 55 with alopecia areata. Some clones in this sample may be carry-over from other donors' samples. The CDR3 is CASSSQRGGETQYF. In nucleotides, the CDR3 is TGTGCCAGCAGCTCACAGCGAGGAGGAGAGACCCAGTACTTC.